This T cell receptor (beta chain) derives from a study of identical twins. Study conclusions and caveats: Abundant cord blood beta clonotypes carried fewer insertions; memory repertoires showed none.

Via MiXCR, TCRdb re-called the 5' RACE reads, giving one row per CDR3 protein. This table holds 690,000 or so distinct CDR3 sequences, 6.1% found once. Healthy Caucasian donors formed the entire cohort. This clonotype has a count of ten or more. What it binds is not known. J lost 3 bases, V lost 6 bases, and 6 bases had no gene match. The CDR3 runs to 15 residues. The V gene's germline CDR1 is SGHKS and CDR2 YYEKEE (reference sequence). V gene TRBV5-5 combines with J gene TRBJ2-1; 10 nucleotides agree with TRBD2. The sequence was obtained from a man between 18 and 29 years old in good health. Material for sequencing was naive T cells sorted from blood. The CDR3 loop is CASIPGLAIYNEQFF. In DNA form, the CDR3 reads TGTGCCAGCATCCCGGGACTAGCGATCTACAATGAGCAGTTCTTC.